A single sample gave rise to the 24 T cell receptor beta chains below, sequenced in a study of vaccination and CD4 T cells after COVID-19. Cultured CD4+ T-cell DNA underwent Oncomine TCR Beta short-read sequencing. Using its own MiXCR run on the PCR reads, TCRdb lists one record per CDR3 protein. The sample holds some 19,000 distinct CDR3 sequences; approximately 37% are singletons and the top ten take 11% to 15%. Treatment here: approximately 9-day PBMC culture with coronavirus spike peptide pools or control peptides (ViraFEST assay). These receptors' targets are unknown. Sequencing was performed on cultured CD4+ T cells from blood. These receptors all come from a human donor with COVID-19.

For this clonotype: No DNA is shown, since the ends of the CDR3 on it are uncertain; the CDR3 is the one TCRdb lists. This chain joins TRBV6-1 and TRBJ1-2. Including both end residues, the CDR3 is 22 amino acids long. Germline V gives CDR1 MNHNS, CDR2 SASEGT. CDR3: CASRTNGAGGPSEQYFGPGYTF.

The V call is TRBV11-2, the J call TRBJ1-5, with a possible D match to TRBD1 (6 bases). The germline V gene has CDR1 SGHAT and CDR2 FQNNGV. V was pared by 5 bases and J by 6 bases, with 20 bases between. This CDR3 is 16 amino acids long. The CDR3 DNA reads TGTGCCAGCAGCGCCCGGGGGGGGGCAACAGGTCAGCCCCAGCATTTT. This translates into CASSARGGATGQPQHF.

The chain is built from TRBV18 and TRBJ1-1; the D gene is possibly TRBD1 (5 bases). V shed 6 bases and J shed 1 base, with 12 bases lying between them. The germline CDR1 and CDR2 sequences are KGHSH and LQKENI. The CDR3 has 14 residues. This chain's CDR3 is CASSLDSPNTEAFF. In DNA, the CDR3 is TGTGCCAGCTCCCTAGACAGCCCGAACACTGAAGCTTTCTTT.

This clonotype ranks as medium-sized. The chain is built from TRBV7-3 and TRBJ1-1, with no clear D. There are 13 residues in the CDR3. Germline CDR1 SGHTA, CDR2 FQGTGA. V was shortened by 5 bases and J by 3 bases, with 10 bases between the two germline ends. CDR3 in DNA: TGTGCCAGCAGCAGAGCAGGATACACTGAAGCTTTCTTT. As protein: CASSRAGYTEAFF.

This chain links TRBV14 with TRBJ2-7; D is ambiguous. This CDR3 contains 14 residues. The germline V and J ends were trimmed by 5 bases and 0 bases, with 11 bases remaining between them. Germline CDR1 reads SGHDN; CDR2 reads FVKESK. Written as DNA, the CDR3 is TGTGCCAGCAGCGGGCGACCCTCCTCCTACGAGCAGTACTTC. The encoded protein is CASSGRPSSYEQYF.

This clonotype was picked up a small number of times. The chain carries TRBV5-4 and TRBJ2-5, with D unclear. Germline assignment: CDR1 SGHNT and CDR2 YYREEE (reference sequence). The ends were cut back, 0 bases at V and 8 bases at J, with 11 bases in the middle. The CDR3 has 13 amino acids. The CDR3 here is CASSLGGYYTQYF. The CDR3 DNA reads TGTGCCAGCAGCTTGGGTGGCTACTACACCCAGTACTTC.

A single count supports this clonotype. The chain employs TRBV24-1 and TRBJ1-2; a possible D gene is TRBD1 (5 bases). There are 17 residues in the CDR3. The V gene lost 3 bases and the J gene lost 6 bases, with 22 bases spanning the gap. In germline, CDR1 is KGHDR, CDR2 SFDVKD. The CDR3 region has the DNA TGTGCCACCAGTGATGGGCCAAGGTCAGGGAAGAATCATGGCTACACCTTC. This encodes CATSDGPRSGKNHGYTF.

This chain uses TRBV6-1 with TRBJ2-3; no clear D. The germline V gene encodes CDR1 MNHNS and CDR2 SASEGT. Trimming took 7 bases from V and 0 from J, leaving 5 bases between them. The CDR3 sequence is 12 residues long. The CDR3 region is CASKGSTDTQYF. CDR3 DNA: TGTGCCAGCAAGGGCAGCACAGATACGCAGTATTTT.

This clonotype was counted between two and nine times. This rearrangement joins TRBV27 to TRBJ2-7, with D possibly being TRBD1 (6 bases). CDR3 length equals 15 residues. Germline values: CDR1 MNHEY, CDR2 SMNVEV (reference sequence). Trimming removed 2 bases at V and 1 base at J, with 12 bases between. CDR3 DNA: TGTGCCAGCAGTTTACCCTGGGACAAATCCTACGAGCAGTACTTC. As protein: CASSLPWDKSYEQYF.

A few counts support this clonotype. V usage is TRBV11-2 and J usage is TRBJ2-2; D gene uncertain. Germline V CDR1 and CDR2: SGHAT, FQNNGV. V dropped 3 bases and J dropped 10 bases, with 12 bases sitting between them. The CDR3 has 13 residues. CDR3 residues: CASSFISRQELFF. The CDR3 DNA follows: TGTGCCAGCAGCTTCATAAGCCGTCAGGAGCTGTTTTTT. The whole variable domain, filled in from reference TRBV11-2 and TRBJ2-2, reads EAGVAQSPRYKIIEKRQSVAFWCNPISGHATLYWYQQILGQGPKLLIQFQNNGVVDDSQLPKDRFSAERLKGVDSTLKIQPAKLEDSAVYLCASSFISRQELFFGEGSRLTVL.

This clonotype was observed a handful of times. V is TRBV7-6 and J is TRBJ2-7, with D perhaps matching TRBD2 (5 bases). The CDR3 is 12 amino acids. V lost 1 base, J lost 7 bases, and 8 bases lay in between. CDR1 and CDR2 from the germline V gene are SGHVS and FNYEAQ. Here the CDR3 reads CASSLGGQEQYF. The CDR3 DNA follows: TGTGCCAGCAGCTTAGGAGGGCAAGAGCAGTACTTC. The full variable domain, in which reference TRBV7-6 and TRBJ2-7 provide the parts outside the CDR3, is GAGVSQSPRYKVTKRGQDVALRCDPISGHVSLYWYRQALGQGPEFLTYFNYEAQQDKSGLPNDRFSAERPEGSISTLTIQRTEQRDSAMYRCASSLGGQEQYFGPGTRLTVT.

CDR3 residues: CASSQLAAVTSIAKNIQYF. CDR3 DNA: TGTGCCAGCAGCCAACTCGCAGCCGTTACTTCAATAGCCAAAAACATTCAGTACTTC. The chain has TRBV7-2 and TRBJ2-4; no firm D call. Trimming removed 5 bases from V and 0 bases from J, with 23 bases in between. This CDR3 is built from 19 residues. The germline gives CDR1 SGHTA, CDR2 FQGNSA.

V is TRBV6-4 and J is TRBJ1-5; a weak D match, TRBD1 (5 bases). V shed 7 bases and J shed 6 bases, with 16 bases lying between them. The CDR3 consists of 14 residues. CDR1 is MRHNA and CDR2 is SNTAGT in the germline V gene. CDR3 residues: CASTTRGLGQPQHF. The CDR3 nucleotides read TGTGCCAGCACCACACGGGGGTTGGGTCAGCCCCAGCATTTT.

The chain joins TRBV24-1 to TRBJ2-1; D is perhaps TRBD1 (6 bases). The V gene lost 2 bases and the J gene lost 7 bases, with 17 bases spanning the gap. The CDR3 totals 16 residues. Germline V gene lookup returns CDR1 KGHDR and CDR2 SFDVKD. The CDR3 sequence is CATSDSGTKGGNEQFF. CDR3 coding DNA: TGTGCCACCAGTGATTCAGGGACAAAAGGGGGAAATGAGCAGTTCTTC.

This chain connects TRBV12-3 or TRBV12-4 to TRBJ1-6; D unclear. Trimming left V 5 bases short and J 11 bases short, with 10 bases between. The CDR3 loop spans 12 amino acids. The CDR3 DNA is TGTGCCAGCAGTCCCGGCGGAACACCCCTCCACTTT. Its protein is CASSPGGTPLHF.

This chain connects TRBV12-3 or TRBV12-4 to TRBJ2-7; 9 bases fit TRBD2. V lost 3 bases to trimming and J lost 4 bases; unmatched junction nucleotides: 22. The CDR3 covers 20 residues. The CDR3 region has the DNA TGTGCCAGCAGTTTCGAGCGGGGGGCCCACTTCATGGGGGCCTTTTACGAGCAGTACTTC. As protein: CASSFERGAHFMGAFYEQYF.

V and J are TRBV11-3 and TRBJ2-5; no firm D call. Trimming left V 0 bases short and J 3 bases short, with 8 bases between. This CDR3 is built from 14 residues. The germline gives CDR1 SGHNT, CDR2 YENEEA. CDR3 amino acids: CASSLDLPEETQYF. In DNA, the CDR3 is TGTGCCAGCAGCTTAGATCTTCCAGAAGAGACCCAGTACTTC.

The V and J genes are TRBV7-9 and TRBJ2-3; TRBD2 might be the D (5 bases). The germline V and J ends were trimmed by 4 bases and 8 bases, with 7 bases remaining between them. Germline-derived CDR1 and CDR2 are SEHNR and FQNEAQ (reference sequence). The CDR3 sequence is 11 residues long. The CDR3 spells CASSSEVTQYF. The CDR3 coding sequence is TGTGCCAGCAGCTCGGAGGTTACGCAGTATTTT.

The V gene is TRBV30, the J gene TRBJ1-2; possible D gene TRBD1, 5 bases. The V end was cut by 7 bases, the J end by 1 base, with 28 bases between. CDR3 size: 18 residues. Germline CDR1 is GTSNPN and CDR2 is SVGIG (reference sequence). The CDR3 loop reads CASDDTGARSNINYGYTF. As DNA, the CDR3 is TGTGCCTCGGACGACACCGGGGCCCGAAGTAATATTAACTATGGCTACACCTTC.

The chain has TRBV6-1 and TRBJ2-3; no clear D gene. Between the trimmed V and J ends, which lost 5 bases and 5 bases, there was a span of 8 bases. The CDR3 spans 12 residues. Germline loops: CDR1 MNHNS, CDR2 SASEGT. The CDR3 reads CASSNMKDTQYF. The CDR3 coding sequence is TGTGCCAGCAGTAACATGAAAGATACGCAGTATTTT.

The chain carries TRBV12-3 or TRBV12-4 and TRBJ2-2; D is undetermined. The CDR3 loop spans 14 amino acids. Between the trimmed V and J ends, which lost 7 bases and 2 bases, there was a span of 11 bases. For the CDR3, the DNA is TGTGCCAGCAACCGGAACTCAAACACCGGGGAGCTGTTTTTT. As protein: CASNRNSNTGELFF.

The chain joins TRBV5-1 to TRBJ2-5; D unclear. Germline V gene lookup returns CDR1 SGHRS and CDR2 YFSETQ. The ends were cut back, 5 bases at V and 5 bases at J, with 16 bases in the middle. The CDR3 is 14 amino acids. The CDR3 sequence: CASSEREPPETQYF. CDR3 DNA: TGCGCCAGCAGTGAACGTGAGCCCCCCGAGACCCAGTACTTC.

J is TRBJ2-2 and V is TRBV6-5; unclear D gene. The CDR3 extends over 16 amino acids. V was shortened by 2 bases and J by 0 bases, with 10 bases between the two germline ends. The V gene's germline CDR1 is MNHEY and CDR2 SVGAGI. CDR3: CASSYRGTSNTGELFF. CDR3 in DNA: TGTGCCAGCAGTTACCGAGGCACATCGAACACCGGGGAGCTGTTTTTT.

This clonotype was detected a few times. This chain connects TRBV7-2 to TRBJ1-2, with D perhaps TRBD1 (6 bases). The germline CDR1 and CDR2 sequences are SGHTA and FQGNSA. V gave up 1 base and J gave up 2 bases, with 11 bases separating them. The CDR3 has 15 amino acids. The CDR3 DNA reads TGTGCCAGCAGCTTAGAGTCCCAGGGGAACTATGGCTACACCTTC. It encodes CASSLESQGNYGYTF.